This T cell receptor (beta chain) was captured by sequencing in a study of shared clonotypes between healthy human individuals. Looked up from germline, CDR1 is SGHRS and CDR2 is YFSETQ. Trimming removed 2 bases at V and 1 base at J, with 5 bases between. The CDR3 extends over 13 amino acids. Method: immunoSEQ multiplex PCR; TCRdb's copy keeps in-frame clones and lacks some. Among approximately 350,000 clones listed, just over 95% were seen once. The source material was memory CD8+ T cells sorted from blood. Regarding subset: CD45RO+ cells pooled with CCR7-negative TemRA cells. The sequence derives from a young man in good health. The chain links TRBV5-1 to TRBJ2-3, with D unclear. This CDR3 is CASSLHRTDTQYF. The DNA for the CDR3 is TGCGCCAGCAGCTTACACCGCACAGATACGCAGTATTTT.